This record looks at one T cell receptor (beta chain) sequence and its context. Its cognate antigen has yet to be identified. The input lacks base qualities; no much larger clone sits a single base away. Library preparation employed the immunoSEQ multiplex PCR assay. For the multiplex PCR, a mixture combining 60 forward primers for TCR Vbeta segments and 13 reverse primers for TCR Jbeta segments was used. A multiplex PCR assay on genomic DNA amplified the CDR3 region of rearranged TCR beta genes. The Illumina HiSeq System was used to sequence the amplified TCR beta libraries as 87-base-pair reads. The authors processed their data as follows. A later analysis tallied tens of millions of unique TCR beta chains across the roughly 610 repertoires, and about 12 million of those chains were shared by two or more donors. To remove PCR and sequencing errors, raw reads were error-corrected and collapsed into unique sequences using a nearest-neighbor algorithm that merged closely related sequences. To assign V, D and J gene segments, CDR3 sequences were aligned to IMGT reference sequences. Each retained sequence needed at least a six-nucleotide match to both a V gene segment and a J gene segment. Rearrangements were called productive when the CDR3 lacked stop codons and stayed in frame with V and J; all others were non-productive. Following IMGT convention, CDR3 was defined as the stretch from the second conserved V-encoded cysteine up to the conserved J-encoded phenylalanine. Sequences without an unambiguous match to a single V gene segment were excluded from the earlier analysis of 450 to 650 of the donors. An earlier analysis of several hundred of the donors called V segments functional above 56.7% productive rearrangements and segregating when the between-donor standard deviation exceeded 5%. A statistical classification framework was developed to diagnose cytomegalovirus status using the catalog of TCR beta chain sequences. A later analysis assigned V and J genes by comparing TCR nucleotide sequences with IMGT/GENE-DB human TR gene sequences. Using the TCRdist pipeline, a later analysis assigned CDR3 sequences along with most-parsimonious VDJ recombination scenarios. In a later analysis, every TCR beta chain was defined by the combination of its CDR3 amino acid sequence and its V-gene family, and reads without a unique V-gene family were dropped. To address suspected cross-contamination and a sequencing artifact, a later analysis removed 550 to 750 highly shared, low-generation-probability nucleotide sequences. In a later analysis, a clonal expansion index for each public chain was calculated from normalized within-repertoire ranks of inferred template counts. In a later analysis, generation probabilities were computed with a VDJ recombination model fitted to out-of-frame rearrangements, and the resulting probabilities were checked against IGoR. Hypergeometric tests were used in a later analysis to score TCR-TCR, TCR-HLA and TCR-CMV co-occurrence, with a repertoire-size bias correction applied to the TCR pairs. In a later analysis, false discovery rates were estimated by permuting HLA or CMV assignments 20 times. In a later analysis, co-occurring TCRs were grouped with DBSCAN, and TCRdist sequence similarity was added when clustering was performed within HLA-allele-positive subsets. Co-occurrence clustering excluded repertoires with fewer than 30,000 or more than 120,000 public chains, plus five with anomalous nucleotide sharing. In its TCRdb copy, this immuneACCESS table keeps in-frame sequences only and misses some clones. Where compared with another copy, unresolved V genes explain less than half of these, and the others have no known cause. The V and J calls and clone size were taken over from that table, and D and trimming were inferred from the DNA. This sample holds over 150,000 clones; around 79% were observed only once. The top ten clonotypes cover 7.5% to 9% of the sample.

The cohort consisted of some 730 healthy bone marrow donors. At the time of sampling, every cohort member was nominally healthy, though immune exposures that went unrecorded were likely present. The donor was CMV seropositive and belonged to the group of 250 to 300 seropositive cohort members. A peripheral blood sample was provided by each donor, and peripheral blood mononuclear cells were used for TCR beta sequencing. Genomic DNA extraction from the blood cell samples was performed with the Qiagen DNeasy Blood Extraction Kit. Via the germline V gene (reference sequence), CDR1 is MNHNY and CDR2 SVGAGI. The junction shows trimming of 5 bases on V and 1 base on J, plus 8 bases between the germline ends. From its cysteine to its phenylalanine, the CDR3 spans 14 amino acids. The DNA shown is the 42-base CDR3, in frame from base 1. This entry belongs to a study of cytomegalovirus exposure and HLA in healthy donors (TCRdb year 2017). Background on the whole study: According to an earlier analysis of 587 of the donors, about 179 million T cells yielded 100 million or so unique TCR beta sequences and more than 250 Gb of sequence data. About 280 gigabases of sequencing data and tens of millions of unique TCR sequences were included in an early release covering under 650 HLA-typed donors. Of the 350 to 450 genotyped donors, 81% fell in the genetic ancestry cluster associated with self-reported Caucasian donors. The study was designed to test whether signatures of past pathogen exposure could be identified by cataloging public T cell receptors. The study profiled the T cell repertoires of hundreds of subjects by immunosequencing and related them to cytomegalovirus serostatus. Along with the roughly 700-subject first cohort, a separate validation cohort of over a hundred different subjects was used. To predict cytomegalovirus infection status, the study combined high-throughput TCR immunosequencing, statistical association of individual TCRs with disease status, and machine learning. A later analysis re-analyzed previously published TCR beta repertoires from about 600 donors and added high-resolution HLA genotyping to study TCR occurrence patterns. Rather than using new phenotypic data, the later analysis identified candidate immune exposures from TCR beta sequences and from how often those sequences occurred across donors. In an earlier analysis of more than 550 of the donors, high-throughput TCR beta sequencing was used to judge whether each TCR beta V gene segment behaved as functional or pseudogenic. Donor age, sex, ethnicity and CMV serostatus were collected together with the repertoire data. A later genetic analysis used genome-wide SNP genotypes for about 65% of the 666 donors, treating that subset as a discovery cohort. All discovery cohort repertoires had been generated using a single sequencing platform. Both class I and class II loci were covered by HLA typing, at four-digit resolution. Typing coverage varied by locus: roughly 620-640 donors for A, B, C, DRB1 and DQB1; roughly 560 for DQA1; more than 600 for DPA1; around 450 for DPB1. Roughly 5 DR-DQ haplotypes were handled as single units for association and clustering because linkage in the cohort was strong. Across some 400 genotyped donors of the cohort, an average of roughly 250,000 unique TCR beta nucleotide sequences per donor were sequenced, and 15% to 20% of those sequences were non-productive.

Overall study results and their limits: Several of the top co-occurrence clusters appeared to be linked to parvovirus B19, influenza, CMV and Epstein-Barr virus, according to a later analysis. A cluster of highly shared sequence variants was judged likely to represent a technical artifact of the sequencing pipeline. A few of the identified cytomegalovirus-associated TCR beta chains were confirmed in vitro to be specific for cytomegalovirus antigens. A later analysis found that HLA-associated TCR beta chains were more clonally expanded and had lower generation probabilities than equally common non-associated chains. A further reported finding was that TCR beta sequences accurately predicted the HLA-A and HLA-B alleles for most subjects in the first cohort. A total of some 180 TCR beta chains were listed by the study as associated with cytomegalovirus. Because some donors lacked HLA typing at each locus, the association tests relied only on the typed subset. Some IMGT-functional V segments, including TRBV6-2 and TRBV6-3, could not be distinguished by the 87-base-pair reads and were therefore excluded. In a later analysis, the rate of TCR association differed among HLA loci, with DRB1 alleles having the most associated TCRs and HLA-C alleles having the fewest. It was suggested by the authors that the approach could potentially be generalized to other disease states and immunological phenotypes. The only immune exposure information available for the cohort was CMV serostatus. An earlier analysis of approximately 600 of the donors showed that most TCR beta V segments appeared in productive rearrangements either about 87% or about 30% of the time, which broadly matched IMGT annotations. In a later analysis, most CMV-associated TCR beta chains were found to appear HLA-restricted, with HLA associations seemingly driven largely by CMV exposure. Assigning TCR associations to individual alleles was difficult when HLA alleles, especially DR and DQ, strongly co-occurred. The earlier analysis of some 540 of the donors excluded fewer than 20 rarely observed V segments, including chromosome 9 orphons, because counts were too low. Roughly uniform sequencing depth across donors was assumed in presence/absence analyses, although this assumption may not hold. V-gene and J-gene trimming of TCR beta chains was associated with a missense DCLRE1C variant in a later genetic analysis, and the association was replicated in an independent cohort. Most TCR sequences were observed very rarely across donors, whereas some public TCRs were present in many individuals. In a later analysis, 16,951 TCR beta sequences were associated with specific HLA alleles at a false discovery rate of 0.05. The classifier was reported to diagnose cytomegalovirus status with high specificity and sensitivity in both the original cohort and the validation cohort. The cohort was sequenced for TCR beta chains only, and without alpha or paired-chain data the features that could be detected were limited. Compared with the approximately 670-donor mean, donors in an Asian-associated ancestry cluster had fewer N-insertions in productive TCRs, according to a later genetic analysis. Linkage disequilibrium might explain the correlated functional status among segregating V segments, but an unknown experimental factor could not be ruled out.

The chain was built from TRBV6-6 and TRBJ2-2, with the identity of the D gene unclear. Sequenced sample: PBMCs. The receptor was isolated from a man aged 25-45 years in good health and CMV-seropositive. The DNA reads TGTGCCAGCAGTCCTCCCAGGAACACCGGGGAGCTGTTTTTT. Translated, it reads CASSPPRNTGELFF.